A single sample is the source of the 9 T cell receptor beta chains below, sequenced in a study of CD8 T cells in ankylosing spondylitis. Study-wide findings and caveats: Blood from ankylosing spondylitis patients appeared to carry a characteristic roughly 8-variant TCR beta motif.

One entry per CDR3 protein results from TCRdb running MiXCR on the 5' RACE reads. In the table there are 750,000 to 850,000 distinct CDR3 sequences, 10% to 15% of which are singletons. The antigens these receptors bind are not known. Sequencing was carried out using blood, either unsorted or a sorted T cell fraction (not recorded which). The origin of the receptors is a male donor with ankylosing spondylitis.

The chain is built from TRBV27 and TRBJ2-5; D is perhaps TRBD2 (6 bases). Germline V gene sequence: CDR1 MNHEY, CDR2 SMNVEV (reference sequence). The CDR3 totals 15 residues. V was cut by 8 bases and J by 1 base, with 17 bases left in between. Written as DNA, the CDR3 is TGTGCCAGCCGCTCAGAAAGGACTACCCAAGAGACCCAGTACTTC. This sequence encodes CASRSERTTQETQYF.

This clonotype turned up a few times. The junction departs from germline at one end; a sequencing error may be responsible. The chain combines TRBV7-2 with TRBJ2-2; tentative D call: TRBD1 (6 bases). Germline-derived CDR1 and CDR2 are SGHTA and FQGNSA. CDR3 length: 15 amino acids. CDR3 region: CASSLLGANTGELFF. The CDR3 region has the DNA TGTGCCAGCAGCTTATTGGGGGCTAACACCGGGGAGCTCTTTTTT. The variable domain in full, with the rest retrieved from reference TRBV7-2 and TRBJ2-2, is GAGVSQSPSNKVTEKGKDVELRCDPISGHTALYWYRQSLGQGLEFLIYFQGNSAPDKSGLPSDRFSAERTGGSVSTLTIQRTQQEDSAVYLCASSLLGANTGELFFGEGSRLTVL.

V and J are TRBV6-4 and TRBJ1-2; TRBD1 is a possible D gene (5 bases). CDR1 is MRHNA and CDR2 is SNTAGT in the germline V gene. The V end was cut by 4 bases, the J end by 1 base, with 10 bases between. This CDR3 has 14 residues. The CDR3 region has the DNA TGTGCCAGCAGTGTTGACAGAAGTAACTATGGCTACACCTTC. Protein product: CASSVDRSNYGYTF.

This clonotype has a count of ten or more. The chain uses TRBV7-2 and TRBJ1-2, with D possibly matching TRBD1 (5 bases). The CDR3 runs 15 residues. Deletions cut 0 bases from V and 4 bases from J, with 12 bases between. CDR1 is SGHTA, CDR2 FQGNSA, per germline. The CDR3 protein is CASSLAGLGPYGYTF. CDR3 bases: TGTGCCAGCAGCTTAGCAGGTCTGGGACCCTATGGCTACACCTTC.

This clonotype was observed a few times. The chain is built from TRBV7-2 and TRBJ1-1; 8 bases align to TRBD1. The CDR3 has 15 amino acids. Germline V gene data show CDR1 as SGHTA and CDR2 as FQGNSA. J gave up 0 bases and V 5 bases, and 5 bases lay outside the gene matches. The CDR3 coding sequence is TGTGCCAGCAGCCCCGGGACAGGTTTGAACACTGAAGCTTTCTTT. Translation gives CASSPGTGLNTEAFF.

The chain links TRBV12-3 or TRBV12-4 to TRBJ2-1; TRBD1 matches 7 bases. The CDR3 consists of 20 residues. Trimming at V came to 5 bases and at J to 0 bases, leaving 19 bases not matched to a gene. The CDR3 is CASSLNYWTGYLISYNEQFF. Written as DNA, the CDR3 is TGTGCCAGCAGTCTAAATTATTGGACAGGATACCTTATCTCCTACAATGAGCAGTTCTTC.

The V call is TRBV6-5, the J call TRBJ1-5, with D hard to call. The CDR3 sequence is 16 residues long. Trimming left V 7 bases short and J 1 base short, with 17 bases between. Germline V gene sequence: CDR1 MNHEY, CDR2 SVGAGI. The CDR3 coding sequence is TGTGCCAGCACCTACTCGGGGTCGGGGAGCAATCAGCCCCAGCATTTT. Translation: CASTYSGSGSNQPQHF.

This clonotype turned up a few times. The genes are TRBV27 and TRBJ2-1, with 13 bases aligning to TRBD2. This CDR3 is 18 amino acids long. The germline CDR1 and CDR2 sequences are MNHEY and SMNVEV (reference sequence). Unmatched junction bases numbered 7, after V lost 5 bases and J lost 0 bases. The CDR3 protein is CASSRRLAGGTSYNEQFF. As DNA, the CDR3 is TGTGCCAGCAGTCGCAGACTAGCGGGAGGAACCTCCTACAATGAGCAGTTCTTC.

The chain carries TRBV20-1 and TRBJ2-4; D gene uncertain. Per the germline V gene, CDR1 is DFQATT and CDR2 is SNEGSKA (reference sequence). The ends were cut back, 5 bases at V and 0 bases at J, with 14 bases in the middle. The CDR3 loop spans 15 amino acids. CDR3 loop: CSAQQGRLAKNIQYF. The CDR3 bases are TGCAGTGCTCAACAAGGTCGGCTAGCCAAAAACATTCAGTACTTC.